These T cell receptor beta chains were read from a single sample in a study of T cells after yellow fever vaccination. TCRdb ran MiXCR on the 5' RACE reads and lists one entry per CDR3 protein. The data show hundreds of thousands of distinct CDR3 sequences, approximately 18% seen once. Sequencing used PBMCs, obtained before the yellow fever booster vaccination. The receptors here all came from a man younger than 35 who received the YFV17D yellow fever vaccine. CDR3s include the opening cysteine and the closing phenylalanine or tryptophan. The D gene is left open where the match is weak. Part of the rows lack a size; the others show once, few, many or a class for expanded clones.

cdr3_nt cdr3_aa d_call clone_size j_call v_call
TGCGCCAGCAGCTGGGGGCCGGGGGTTATGAACACTGAAGCTTTCTTT CASSWGPGVMNTEAFF . few TRBJ1-1 TRBV5-1
TGTGCCAGCAGTTCCCGGACAGCGACGAGCTCCTATAATTCACCCCTCCACTTT CASSSRTATSSYNSPLHF . . TRBJ1-6 TRBV28
TGTGCCACCAGTGATTTGAGGCGGGGGGCGGGCAATGAGCAGTTCTTC CATSDLRRGAGNEQFF TRBD2 . TRBJ2-1 TRBV24-1
TGTGCCAGCAGTTCGGTCAGGACGCCCCAGCATTTT CASSSVRTPQHF . many TRBJ1-5 TRBV12-3/TRBV12-4
TGTGCCAGCAGCCGACCGGACAGCCAAGAGACCCAGTACTTC CASSRPDSQETQYF . few TRBJ2-5 TRBV19
TGCAGTGCTAAAGGACAGGGTGATCAGCCCCAGCATTTT CSAKGQGDQPQHF TRBD1 . TRBJ1-5 TRBV20-1
TGTGCCAGCAGCTTAACCGGGACAGGGAGCTATGGCTACACCTTC CASSLTGTGSYGYTF TRBD1 . TRBJ1-2 TRBV7-8
TGCAGCGTTGGTCTCACAGATACGCAGTATTTT CSVGLTDTQYF . few TRBJ2-3 TRBV29-1
TGCGCCAGCAGCCAAAGACAGGGGGATGGCTACACCTTC CASSQRQGDGYTF TRBD1 . TRBJ1-2 TRBV4-1
TGCGCCAGCAGCTTGGGCCCGGAAAATGAGCAGTTCTTC CASSLGPENEQFF . . TRBJ2-1 TRBV5-1
TGCGCCAGCAGTGAGCCCCTCCGCGTGGATACGCAGTATTTT CASSEPLRVDTQYF . . TRBJ2-3 TRBV10-2
TGCAGTGCACCCTCGGGGGGACACACTGAAGCTTTCTTT CSAPSGGHTEAFF . few TRBJ1-1 TRBV20-1
TGTGCCAGCAGCCAGACAGGGCAGTCCCAGTACTTC CASSQTGQSQYF TRBD1 . TRBJ2-5 TRBV11-2
TGTGCCAGCAGCTTAGCTATGGGACAGCCGAACACTGAAGCTTTCTTT CASSLAMGQPNTEAFF TRBD1 . TRBJ1-1 TRBV7-6
TGCGCCAGCAGTTCCTCCCGACAGGGCGGGACCCAGTACTTC CASSSSRQGGTQYF TRBD1 many TRBJ2-5 TRBV5-1
TGCAGCGTTGAACGGGATGGAGTTGACACCGGGGAGCTGTTTTTT CSVERDGVDTGELFF . . TRBJ2-2 TRBV29-1
TGCGCCAGCAGCAAGACAGCAGTCCAAGAGACCCAGTACTTC CASSKTAVQETQYF . . TRBJ2-5 TRBV5-1
TGTGCCAGTAGAAGAGGGACACAGGACAATGAGCAGTTCTTC CASRRGTQDNEQFF . few TRBJ2-1 TRBV19
TGTGCCAGCAGCTTTAGGGACAGGGTGAATCAGCCCCAGCATTTT CASSFRDRVNQPQHF TRBD1 many TRBJ1-5 TRBV7-2
TGCAGTGCTCCCCAGCGACTTGGAAACACCATATATTTT CSAPQRLGNTIYF . . TRBJ1-3 TRBV20-1
TGCAGCGTTGGCGATGGCAGGGGTCAAAGCAACTATGGCTACACCTTC CSVGDGRGQSNYGYTF . . TRBJ1-2 TRBV29-1
TGTGCCAGCAGCGGGACTAGCGGGGACGAGCAGTACTTC CASSGTSGDEQYF TRBD2 many TRBJ2-7 TRBV27
TGTGCCAGCAGTTACTCGTCGGGGGTCGGCACTGAAGCTTTCTTT CASSYSSGVGTEAFF . few TRBJ1-1 TRBV6-5
TGTGCCAGCAGTCGGGGGGTTAGGGCTGATCAGCCCCAGCATTTT CASSRGVRADQPQHF . . TRBJ1-5 TRBV6-2/TRBV6-3
TGTGCCAGCAGCTTAGAGGGGGAATACGAGCAGTACTTC CASSLEGEYEQYF . . TRBJ2-7 TRBV7-9
TGTGCCAGCAGCCTTGCCGGGACAGGGGGGAATTTGCACTATGGCTACACCTTC CASSLAGTGGNLHYGYTF TRBD1 . TRBJ1-2 TRBV7-2
TGTGCCAGCAGCCTGGGTTGGAGCAATCAGCCCCAGCATTTT CASSLGWSNQPQHF . . TRBJ1-5 TRBV3-1
TGTGCCAGCAGTGAATTGGACAGGGGGCTCTCACCCCTCCACTTT CASSELDRGLSPLHF TRBD1 . TRBJ1-6 TRBV6-1
TGTGCCAGCAAACCGGGACTAGCGGGGGGAGGTACAGATACGCAGTATTTT CASKPGLAGGGTDTQYF TRBD2 many TRBJ2-3 TRBV28
TGTGCCAGCAGTTACCGTGCGGGTAATGAAAAACTGTTTTTT CASSYRAGNEKLFF . few TRBJ1-4 TRBV6-5
TGTGCCACCCTCACTAGCGGGGGGGCCTCCAACGAGCAGTTCTTC CATLTSGGASNEQFF TRBD2 . TRBJ2-1 TRBV7-9
TGCAGTGCCAGAGGGGAGAGTTTTCCCTACGAGCAGTACTTC CSARGESFPYEQYF . many TRBJ2-7 TRBV20-1
TGTGCCAGCAGCTTAGGGGGACAGGTTGCATCCACTGAAGCTTTCTTT CASSLGGQVASTEAFF TRBD1 . TRBJ1-1 TRBV7-6
TGTGCCAGCAAGACAGGGGGCGCGAACACCGGGGAGCTGTTTTTT CASKTGGANTGELFF TRBD1 few TRBJ2-2 TRBV7-2
TGCGCCAGCAGCGTACTTTTAAACCCCGGGACTAGCGGACTCACAGATACGCAGTATTTT CASSVLLNPGTSGLTDTQYF TRBD2 . TRBJ2-3 TRBV5-1
TGTGCCAGCAGCCCAGGGGGCAGGGGAAGGAATCTCGGTCGCGAGCAGTACTTC CASSPGGRGRNLGREQYF TRBD1 . TRBJ2-7 TRBV7-9
TGTGCCACCAGCAGGGCCGTCGGGACACAGGGCTACACCTTC CATSRAVGTQGYTF . . TRBJ1-2 TRBV15
TGTGCCAGCAGTGACCCCGGGGGGGCCGGAGAGACCCAGTACTTC CASSDPGGAGETQYF TRBD2 . TRBJ2-5 TRBV25-1
TGTGCCAGCAGCTTGAAACCTAGCTTCGCGCGGGGGTTCACAGATACGCAGTATTTT CASSLKPSFARGFTDTQYF TRBD2 . TRBJ2-3 TRBV7-6
TGTGCCAGCATCCCCCCAGGGTTCCCGTACGAGCAGTACTTC CASIPPGFPYEQYF . few TRBJ2-7 TRBV2